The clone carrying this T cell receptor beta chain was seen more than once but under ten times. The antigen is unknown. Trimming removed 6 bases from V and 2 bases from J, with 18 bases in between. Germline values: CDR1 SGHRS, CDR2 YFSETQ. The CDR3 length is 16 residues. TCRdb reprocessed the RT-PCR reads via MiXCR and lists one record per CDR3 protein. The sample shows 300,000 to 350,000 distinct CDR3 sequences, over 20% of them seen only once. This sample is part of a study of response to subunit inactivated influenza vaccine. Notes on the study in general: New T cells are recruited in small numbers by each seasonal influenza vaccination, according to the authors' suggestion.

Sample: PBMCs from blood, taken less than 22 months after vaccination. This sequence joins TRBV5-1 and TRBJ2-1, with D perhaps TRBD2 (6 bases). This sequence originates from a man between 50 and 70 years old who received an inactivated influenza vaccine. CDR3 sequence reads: CASTPGSGAAYNEQFF. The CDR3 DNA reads TGCGCCAGCACCCCCGGCTCGGGAGCGGCCTACAATGAGCAGTTCTTC.